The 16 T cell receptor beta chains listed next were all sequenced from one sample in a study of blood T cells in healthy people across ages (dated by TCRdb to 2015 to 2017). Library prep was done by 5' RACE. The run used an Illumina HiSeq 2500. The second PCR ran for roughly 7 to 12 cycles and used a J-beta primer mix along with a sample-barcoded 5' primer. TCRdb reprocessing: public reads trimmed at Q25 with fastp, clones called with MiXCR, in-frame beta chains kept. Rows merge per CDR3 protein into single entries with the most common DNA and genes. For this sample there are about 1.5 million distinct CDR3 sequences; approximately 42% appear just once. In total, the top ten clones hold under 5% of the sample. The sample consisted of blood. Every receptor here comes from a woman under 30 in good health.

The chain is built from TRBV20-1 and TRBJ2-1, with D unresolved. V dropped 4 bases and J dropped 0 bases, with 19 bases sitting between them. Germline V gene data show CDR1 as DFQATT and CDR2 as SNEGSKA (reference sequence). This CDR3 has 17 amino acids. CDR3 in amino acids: CSATSASRQSSYNEQFF. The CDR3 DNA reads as TGCAGTGCTACCAGCGCATCACGGCAGAGCTCCTACAATGAGCAGTTCTTC.

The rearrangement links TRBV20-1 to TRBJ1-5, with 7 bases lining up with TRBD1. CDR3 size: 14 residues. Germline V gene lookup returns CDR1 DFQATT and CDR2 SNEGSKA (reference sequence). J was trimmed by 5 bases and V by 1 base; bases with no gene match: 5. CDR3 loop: CSARVWDRYQPQHF. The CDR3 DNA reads TGCAGTGCTAGAGTATGGGACAGATATCAGCCCCAGCATTTT.

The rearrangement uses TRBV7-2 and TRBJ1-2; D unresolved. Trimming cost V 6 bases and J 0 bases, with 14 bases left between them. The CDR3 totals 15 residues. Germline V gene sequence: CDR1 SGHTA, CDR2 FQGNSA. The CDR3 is CASRRMDGANYGYTF. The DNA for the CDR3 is TGTGCCAGCAGAAGGATGGACGGAGCTAACTATGGCTACACCTTC.

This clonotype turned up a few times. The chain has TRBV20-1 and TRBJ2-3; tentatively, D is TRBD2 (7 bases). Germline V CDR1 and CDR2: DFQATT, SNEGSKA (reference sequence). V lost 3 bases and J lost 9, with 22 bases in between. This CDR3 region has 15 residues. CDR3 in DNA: TGCAGTGCTAGCCCTTCCGCGGGGGCCCGCGGAACGCAGTATTTT. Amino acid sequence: CSASPSAGARGTQYF.

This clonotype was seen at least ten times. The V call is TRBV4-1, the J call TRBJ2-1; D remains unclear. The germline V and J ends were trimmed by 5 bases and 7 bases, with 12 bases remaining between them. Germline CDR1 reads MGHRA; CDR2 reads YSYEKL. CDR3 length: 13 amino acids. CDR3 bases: TGCGCCAGCAGCTTTACCTTAACTAATGAGCAGTTCTTC. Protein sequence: CASSFTLTNEQFF.

CDR3 in amino acids: CASSPLQGLGANVLTF. As DNA, the CDR3 is TGTGCCAGCAGCCCTTTACAGGGGCTAGGGGCCAACGTCCTGACTTTC. The chain couples TRBV7-8 to TRBJ2-6; 7 bases are a match to TRBD1. This CDR3 is built from 16 residues. Germline CDR1 and CDR2: SGHVS and FQNEAQ. The junction had 8 bases not matched to a gene; V was cut back by 5 bases and J by 4 bases.

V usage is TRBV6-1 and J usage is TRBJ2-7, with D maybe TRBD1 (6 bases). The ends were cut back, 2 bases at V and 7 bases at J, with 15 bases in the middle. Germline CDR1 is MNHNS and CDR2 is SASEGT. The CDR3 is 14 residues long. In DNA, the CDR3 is TGTGCCAGCAGTGAACGACCCGGGGACAATGAGCAGTACTTC. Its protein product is CASSERPGDNEQYF.

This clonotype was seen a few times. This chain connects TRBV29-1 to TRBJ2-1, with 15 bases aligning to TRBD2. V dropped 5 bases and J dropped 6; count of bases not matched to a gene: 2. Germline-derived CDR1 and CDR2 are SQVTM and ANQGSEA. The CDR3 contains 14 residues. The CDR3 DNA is TGCAGCGTTCGGACTAGCGGGAGGGTCAATGAGCAGTTCTTC. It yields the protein CSVRTSGRVNEQFF.

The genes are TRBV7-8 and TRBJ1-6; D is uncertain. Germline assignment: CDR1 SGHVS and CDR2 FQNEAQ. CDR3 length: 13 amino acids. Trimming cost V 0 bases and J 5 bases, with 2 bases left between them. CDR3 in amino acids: CASSLAHNSPLHF. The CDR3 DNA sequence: TGTGCCAGCAGCTTAGCCCATAATTCACCCCTCCACTTT.

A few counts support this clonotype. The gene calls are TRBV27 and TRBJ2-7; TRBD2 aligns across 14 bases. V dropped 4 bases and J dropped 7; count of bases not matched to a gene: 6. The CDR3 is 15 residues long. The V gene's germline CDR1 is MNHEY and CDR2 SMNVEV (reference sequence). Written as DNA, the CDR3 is TGTGCCAGCAGTTCAACTAGGACTAGCGGGGGGGAGCAGTACTTC. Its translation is CASSSTRTSGGEQYF.

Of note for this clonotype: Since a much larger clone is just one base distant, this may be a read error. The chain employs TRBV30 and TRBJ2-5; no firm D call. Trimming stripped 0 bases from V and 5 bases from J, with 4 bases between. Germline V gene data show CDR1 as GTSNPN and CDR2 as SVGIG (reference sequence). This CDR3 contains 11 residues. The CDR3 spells CAWSVRETQYF. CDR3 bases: TGTGCCTGGAGTGTACGGGAGACCCAGTACTTC.

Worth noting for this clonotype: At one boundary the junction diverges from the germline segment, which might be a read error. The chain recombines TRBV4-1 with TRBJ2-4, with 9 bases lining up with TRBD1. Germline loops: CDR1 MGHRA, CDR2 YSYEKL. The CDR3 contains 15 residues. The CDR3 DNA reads TGCGCCAGCAGCGCTGGACAGGGGAATGACTACGAGCAGTATTTC. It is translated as CASSAGQGNDYEQYF.

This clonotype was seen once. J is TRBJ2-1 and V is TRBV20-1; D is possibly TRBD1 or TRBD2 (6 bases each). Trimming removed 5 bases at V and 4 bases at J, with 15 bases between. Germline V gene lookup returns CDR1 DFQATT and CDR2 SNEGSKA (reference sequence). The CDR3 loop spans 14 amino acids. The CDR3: CSAPGGGRYNEQFF. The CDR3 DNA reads TGCAGTGCTCCAGGAGGGGGGCGGTACAATGAGCAGTTCTTC.

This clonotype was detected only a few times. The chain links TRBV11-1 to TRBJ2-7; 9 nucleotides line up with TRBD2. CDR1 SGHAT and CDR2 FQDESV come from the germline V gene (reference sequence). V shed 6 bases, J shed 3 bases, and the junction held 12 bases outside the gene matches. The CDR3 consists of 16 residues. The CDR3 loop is CASSSILSSGNYEQYF. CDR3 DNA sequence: TGTGCCAGCAGTTCGATCCTGTCTAGCGGGAACTACGAGCAGTACTTC.

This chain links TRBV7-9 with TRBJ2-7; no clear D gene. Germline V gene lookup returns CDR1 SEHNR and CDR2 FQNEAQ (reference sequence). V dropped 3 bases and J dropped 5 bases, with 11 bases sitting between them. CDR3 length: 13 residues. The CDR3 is CASSFPAGDEQYF. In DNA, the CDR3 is TGTGCCAGCAGCTTCCCGGCCGGAGACGAGCAGTACTTC.

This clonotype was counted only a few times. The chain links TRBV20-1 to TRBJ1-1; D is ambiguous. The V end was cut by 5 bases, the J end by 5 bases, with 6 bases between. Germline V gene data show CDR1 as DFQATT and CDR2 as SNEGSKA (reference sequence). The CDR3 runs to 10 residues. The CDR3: CSAVGTEAFF. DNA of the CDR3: TGCAGTGCTGTGGGAACTGAAGCTTTCTTT.